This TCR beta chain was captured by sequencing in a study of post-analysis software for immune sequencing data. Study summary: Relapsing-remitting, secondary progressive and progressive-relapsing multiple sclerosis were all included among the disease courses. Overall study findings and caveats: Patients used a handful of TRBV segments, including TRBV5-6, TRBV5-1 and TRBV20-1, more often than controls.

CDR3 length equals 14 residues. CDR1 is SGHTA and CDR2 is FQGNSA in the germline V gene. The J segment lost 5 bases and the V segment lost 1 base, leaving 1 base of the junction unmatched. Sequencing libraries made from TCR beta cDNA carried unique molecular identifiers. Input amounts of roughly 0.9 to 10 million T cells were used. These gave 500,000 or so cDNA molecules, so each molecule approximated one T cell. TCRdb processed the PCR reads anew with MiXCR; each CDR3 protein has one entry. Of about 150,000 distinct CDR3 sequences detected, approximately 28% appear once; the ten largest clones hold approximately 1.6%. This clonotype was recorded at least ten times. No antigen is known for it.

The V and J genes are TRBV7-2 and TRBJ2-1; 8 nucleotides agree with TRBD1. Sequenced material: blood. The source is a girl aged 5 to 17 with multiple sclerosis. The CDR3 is CASSLEQGDNEQFF. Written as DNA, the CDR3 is TGTGCCAGCAGCTTAGAACAGGGGGACAATGAGCAGTTCTTC.